This TCR beta chain was obtained from a study of shared clonotypes between healthy human individuals. In the source study's methods: ImmunoSEQ output lacked quality scores and full-length reads, limiting matched filtering. TCRdb's copy holds only in-frame clones and misses some; the assay was immunoSEQ multiplex PCR. The DNA gave D and trimming, while V, J and clone size come from that table. The data contain approximately 340,000 clones, approximately 79% of them seen just once; the ten biggest clones take up around a tenth. There are 13 residues in the CDR3. Germline CDR1 is SSHAT and CDR2 is FNYEAQ (reference sequence). Note on this clone: The junction departs from germline at one end; a sequencing error may be responsible.

The receptor's source is a man aged 25 to 40 in good health. Sequences were obtained from memory CD4+ T cells sorted from blood. Subset described: CD45RA-negative fraction. The chain employs TRBV7-7 and TRBJ2-3; 7 nucleotides match TRBD1. The DNA of the CDR3 is TGTGCTAGCAGCTTTCAACAGGGGGATACGCAGTATTTT. Translating gives CASSFQQGDTQYF.